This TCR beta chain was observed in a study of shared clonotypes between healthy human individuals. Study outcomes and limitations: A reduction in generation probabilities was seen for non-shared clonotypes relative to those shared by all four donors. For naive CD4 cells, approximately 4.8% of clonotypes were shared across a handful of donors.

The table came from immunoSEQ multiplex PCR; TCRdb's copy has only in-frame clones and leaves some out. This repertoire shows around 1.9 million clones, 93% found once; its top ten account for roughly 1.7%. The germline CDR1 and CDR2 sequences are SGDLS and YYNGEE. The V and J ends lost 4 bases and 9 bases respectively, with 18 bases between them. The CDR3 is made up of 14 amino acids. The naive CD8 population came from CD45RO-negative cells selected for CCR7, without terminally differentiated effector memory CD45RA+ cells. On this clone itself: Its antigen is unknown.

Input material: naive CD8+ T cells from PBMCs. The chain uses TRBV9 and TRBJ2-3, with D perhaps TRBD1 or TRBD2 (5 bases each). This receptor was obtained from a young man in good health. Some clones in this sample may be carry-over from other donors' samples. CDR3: CASSSHRGPGTQYF. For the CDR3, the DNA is TGTGCCAGCAGCTCCCACCGGGGACCGGGCACGCAGTATTTT.